This T cell receptor (beta chain) was documented in a study of CD8+ T cells in alopecia areata. General study results and limits: Possibly as an HLA-related effect, TCR sharing across patients appeared less clear than in mice. Normal scalp had lower clonality than lesional scalp, with alopecia totalis/universalis lesions showing this most strongly.

Lesional scalp punch biopsies and peripheral blood came from alopecia areata patients. Investigators isolated RNA and reverse transcribed it into cDNA to act as the sequencing template. Measured with immunoSEQ multiplex PCR; TCRdb has only the in-frame clones, and not every one. The repertoire consists of about 180,000 clones, with roughly 60% occurring once and the leading ten covering roughly 1.7%. Points on this clone: Its antigen is still unknown.

The sequence came from a human donor with alopecia areata. Source: CD4+ T cells sorted from blood, taken at week 0.

The CDR3 DNA reads as TGCAGCGTTGGCGTAGGGGCCGAGCAGTACTTC. Its translation is CSVGVGAEQYF. This chain links TRBV29-1 with TRBJ2-7; a weak D match, TRBD1 (5 bases). V lost 4 bases to trimming and J lost 6 bases, with 10 bases between them. From germline, CDR1 is SQVTM and CDR2 ANQGSEA. The CDR3 runs to 11 residues.